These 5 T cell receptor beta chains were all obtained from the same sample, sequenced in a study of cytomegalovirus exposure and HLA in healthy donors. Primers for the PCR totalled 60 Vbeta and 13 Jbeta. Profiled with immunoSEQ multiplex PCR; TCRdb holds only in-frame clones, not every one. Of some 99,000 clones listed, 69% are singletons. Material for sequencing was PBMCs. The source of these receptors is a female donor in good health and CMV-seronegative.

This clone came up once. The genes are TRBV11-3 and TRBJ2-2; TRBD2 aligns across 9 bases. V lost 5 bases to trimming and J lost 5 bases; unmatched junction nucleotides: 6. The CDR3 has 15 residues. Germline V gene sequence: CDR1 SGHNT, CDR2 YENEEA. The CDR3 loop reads CASSPAAGGTGELFF. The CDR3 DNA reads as TGTGCCAGCAGCCCAGCAGCGGGAGGTACCGGGGAGCTGTTTTTT.

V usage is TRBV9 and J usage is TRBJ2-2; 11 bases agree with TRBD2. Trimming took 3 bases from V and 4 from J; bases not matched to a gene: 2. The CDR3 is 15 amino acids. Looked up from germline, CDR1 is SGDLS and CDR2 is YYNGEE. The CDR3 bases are TGTGCCAGCAGCGCCACTAGCGGGGGCACCGGGGAGCTGTTTTTT. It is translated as CASSATSGGTGELFF.

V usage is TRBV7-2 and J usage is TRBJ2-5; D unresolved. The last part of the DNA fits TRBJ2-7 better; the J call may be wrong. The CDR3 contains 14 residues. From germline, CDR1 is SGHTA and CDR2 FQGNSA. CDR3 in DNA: TGTGCCAGCAGATCCGAGAGAGCCTCCTACGAGCAGTACTTC. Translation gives CASRSERASYEQYF.

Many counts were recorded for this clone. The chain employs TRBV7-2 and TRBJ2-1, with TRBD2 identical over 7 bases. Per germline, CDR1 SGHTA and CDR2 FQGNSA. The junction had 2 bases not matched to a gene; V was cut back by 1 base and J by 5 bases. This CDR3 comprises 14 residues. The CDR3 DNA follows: TGTGCCAGCAGCTTAGGACTAGCTAACAATGAGCAGTTCTTC. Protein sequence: CASSLGLANNEQFF.

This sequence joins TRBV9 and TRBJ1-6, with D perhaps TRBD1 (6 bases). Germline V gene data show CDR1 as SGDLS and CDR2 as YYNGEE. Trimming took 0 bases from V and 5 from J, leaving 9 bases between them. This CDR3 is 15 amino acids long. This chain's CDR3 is CASSVGDTNNSPLHF. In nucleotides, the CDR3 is TGTGCCAGCAGCGTAGGGGACACCAATAATTCACCCCTCCACTTT.